Listed here are 12 T cell receptor beta chains from one sample, sequenced in a study of T cell changes during pregnancy in multiple sclerosis. This table comes from immunoSEQ multiplex PCR, and its TCRdb copy is limited to in-frame clones, with some not included. The profile shows around 95,000 clones, around 90% of them singletons. The sample was peripheral blood, taken after pregnancy. These TCRs come from a female donor in good health, enrolled as a control in a pregnancy study.

The V call is TRBV28, the J call TRBJ2-1; tentative D call: TRBD2 (5 bases). Germline V lookup: CDR1 MDHEN, CDR2 SYDVKM. Trimming shortened V by 6 bases and J by 7 bases, and 13 bases separated the two germline ends. This CDR3 has 13 amino acids. The CDR3 nucleotides read TGTGCCAGCAGATCGGGCGGGCGAAATGAGCAGTTCTTC. Translating gives CASRSGGRNEQFF.

The chain is built from TRBV5-1 and TRBJ1-2, with D possibly matching TRBD1 (5 bases). The CDR3 has 19 residues. V lost 4 bases and J lost 2, with 27 bases in between. Germline loops: CDR1 SGHRS, CDR2 YFSETQ. The CDR3 DNA follows: TGCGCCAGCAGCCAGTTGATAAGGGGCCATCAAGTAACCAACTATGGCTACACCTTC. It translates to CASSQLIRGHQVTNYGYTF.

CDR3 sequence reads: CASSTAGGDNSPLHF. CDR3 sequence (DNA): TGTGCCAGCAGCACCGCAGGGGGTGACAATTCACCCCTCCACTTT. This sequence joins TRBV28 and TRBJ1-6; TRBD1 matches 7 bases. J lost 7 bases, V lost 6 bases, and 9 bases had no gene match. The CDR3 is 15 amino acids. Germline loops: CDR1 MDHEN, CDR2 SYDVKM.

J is TRBJ2-7 and V is TRBV5-4; tentatively, D is TRBD2 (5 bases). In germline, CDR1 is SGHNT, CDR2 YYREEE (reference sequence). CDR3 length equals 13 residues. Trimming cost V 5 bases and J 1 base, with 10 bases left between them. This chain's CDR3 is CASRSEASYEQYF. CDR3 DNA sequence: TGTGCCAGCAGATCGGAGGCATCCTACGAGCAGTACTTC.

The rearrangement uses TRBV7-8 and TRBJ2-5; no clear D gene. Germline V gene lookup returns CDR1 SGHVS and CDR2 FQNEAQ. The CDR3 is made up of 14 amino acids. Trimming took 1 base from V and 2 from J, leaving 8 bases between them. The CDR3 coding sequence is TGTGCCAGCAGCTTAGGAGGCATTCAAGAGACCCAGTACTTC. Protein product: CASSLGGIQETQYF.

The DNA for the CDR3 is TGTGCCAGCAGCTTAGCGGGAACTAGCGGGAGGACCTACGAGCAGTACTTC. Encoded protein: CASSLAGTSGRTYEQYF. V gene TRBV7-8 combines with J gene TRBJ2-7; 12 positions match TRBD2. V dropped 0 bases and J dropped 2; count of bases not matched to a gene: 5. Germline V gene data show CDR1 as SGHVS and CDR2 as FQNEAQ. This CDR3 is built from 17 residues. The full variable domain, in which reference TRBV7-8 and TRBJ2-7 provide the parts outside the CDR3, is GAGVSQSPRYKVAKRGQDVALRCDPISGHVSLFWYQQALGQGPEFLTYFQNEAQLDKSGLPSDRFFAERPEGSVSTLKIQRTQQEDSAVYLCASSLAGTSGRTYEQYFGPGTRLTVT.

The chain has TRBV5-1 and TRBJ2-5; D unclear. The V and J ends lost 2 bases and 5 bases respectively, with 13 bases between them. The CDR3 is 14 residues long. CDR1 is SGHRS, CDR2 YFSETQ, per germline. The CDR3 reads CASSLNLGVETQYF. CDR3 DNA: TGCGCCAGCAGCTTAAATCTCGGAGTCGAGACCCAGTACTTC.

The V call is TRBV28, the J call TRBJ1-1, with 9 bases lining up with TRBD1. From germline, CDR1 is MDHEN and CDR2 SYDVKM. Losses at the gene ends were 8 bases for V and 5 bases for J; bases not matched to a gene: 12. The CDR3 contains 15 residues. The CDR3 loop is CASLDRGQGGTEAFF. Here the CDR3 DNA reads TGTGCCAGCCTGGACAGGGGACAGGGAGGAACTGAAGCTTTCTTT. Full variable domain (remainder filled in from reference TRBV28 and TRBJ1-1): DVKVTQSSRYLVKRTGEKVFLECVQDMDHENMFWYRQDPGLGLRLIYFSYDVKMKEKGDIPEGYSVSREKKERFSLILESASTNQTSMYLCASLDRGQGGTEAFFGQGTRLTVV.

J is TRBJ2-5 and V is TRBV6-5; D perhaps matches TRBD2 (6 bases). This CDR3 contains 13 residues. V gave up 3 bases and J gave up 4 bases, with 9 bases separating them. Per the germline V gene, CDR1 is MNHEY and CDR2 is SVGAGI. CDR3 sequence reads: CASSYSGRETQYF. The CDR3 DNA follows: TGTGCCAGCAGTTATAGCGGAAGAGAGACCCAGTACTTC.

This sequence joins TRBV5-1 and TRBJ1-2; D is perhaps TRBD1 (5 bases). In germline, CDR1 is SGHRS, CDR2 YFSETQ. The length of the CDR3 is 15 residues. The V gene lost 0 bases and the J gene lost 5 bases, with 14 bases spanning the gap. The CDR3 region is CASSLDRRSYYGYTF. The CDR3 DNA sequence: TGCGCCAGCAGCTTGGACAGGCGTTCCTATTATGGCTACACCTTC.

This clone appeared once. This sequence joins TRBV7-6 and TRBJ2-1; D is unclear. From germline, CDR1 is SGHVS and CDR2 FNYEAQ. V lost 5 bases, J lost 8 bases, and 13 bases lay in between. The CDR3 length is 13 residues. In DNA, the CDR3 is TGTGCCAGCAGCAACTCTAGGAGCGATGAGCAGTTCTTC. It encodes CASSNSRSDEQFF.

The V and J genes are TRBV7-2 and TRBJ2-7, with TRBD2 identical over 9 bases. The CDR3 totals 15 residues. Germline V gene data show CDR1 as SGHTA and CDR2 as FQGNSA. V gave up 2 bases and J gave up 5 bases; unmatched junction bases: 7. This CDR3 is CASSLYSGRKDEQYF. DNA of the CDR3: TGTGCCAGCAGCTTATATAGCGGGAGAAAGGACGAGCAGTACTTC.